The 30 T cell receptor beta chains listed next were all sequenced from one sample in a study of blood T cell repertoires in COVID-19. Sequenced by immunoSEQ multiplex PCR; TCRdb stores in-frame clones only, minus some. The data contain 320,000 or so clones, around nine tenths of them singletons. What was sequenced was PBMCs or T cells enriched from blood (not recorded which). Source of these receptors: a man between 60 and 70 years old who had recovered from COVID-19.

This chain connects TRBV9 to TRBJ1-4, with TRBD1 matching over 10 bases. The CDR3 has 15 residues. Losses at the gene ends were 6 bases for V and 2 bases for J; bases not matched to a gene: 4. Looked up from germline, CDR1 is SGDLS and CDR2 is YYNGEE. The CDR3 region is CASTMTGGTNEKLFF. The DNA for the CDR3 is TGTGCCAGCACCATGACAGGGGGCACTAATGAAAAACTGTTTTTT.

The CDR3 nucleotides read TGTGCCTGGAGTGTCGGCTACGAGCAGTACTTC. Protein sequence: CAWSVGYEQYF. The rearrangement uses TRBV30 and TRBJ2-7; no reliable D call. This CDR3 has 11 amino acids. The V end lost 0 bases, the J end lost 3 bases, and 3 bases lay between the germline ends. Per the germline V gene, CDR1 is GTSNPN and CDR2 is SVGIG (reference sequence).

This clone was counted a single time. The rearrangement uses TRBV4-2 and TRBJ1-6; perhaps TRBD1 as D (6 bases). This CDR3 is built from 16 residues. Germline assignment: CDR1 LGHNA and CDR2 YNFKEQ. V gave up 3 bases and J gave up 6 bases, with 15 bases separating them. CDR3 bases: TGTGCCAGCAGCCACGTTCGGGGGGCGGCTAATTCACCCCTCCACTTT. Protein sequence: CASSHVRGAANSPLHF.

This CDR3 reads CASSQDMSGSTNEQFF. In DNA form, the CDR3 reads TGCGCCAGCAGCCAAGATATGAGCGGGAGTACCAATGAGCAGTTCTTC. This chain joins TRBV4-3 and TRBJ2-1; TRBD2 agrees at 8 bases. The length of the CDR3 is 16 residues. Trimming removed 0 bases from V and 6 bases from J; junction bases left unmatched: 7. Germline V gives CDR1 LGHNA, CDR2 YSLEER.

This chain links TRBV24-1 with TRBJ2-3, with 10 bases aligning to TRBD1. The CDR3 consists of 15 residues. V was clipped by 2 bases and J by 4 bases; unmatched bases: 2. From germline, CDR1 is KGHDR and CDR2 SFDVKD. The CDR3 reads CATSDSGQGPDTQYF. In DNA form, the CDR3 reads TGTGCCACCAGTGATTCGGGACAGGGGCCAGATACGCAGTATTTT.

CDR3 sequence (DNA): TGTGCCAGCAGTTTACTAGCGGAAAACTCCTACGAGCAGTACTTC. It encodes CASSLLAENSYEQYF. The chain employs TRBV6-5 and TRBJ2-7; the match to TRBD2 covers 8 bases. With V trimmed by 4 bases and J by 0 bases, 5 bases remained unmatched. Germline V gives CDR1 MNHEY, CDR2 SVGAGI. This CDR3 region has 15 residues.

The chain carries TRBV19 and TRBJ2-7; 9 nucleotides agree with TRBD2. Germline V gives CDR1 LNHDA, CDR2 SQIVND (reference sequence). V trimming: 6 bases; J trimming: 0 bases; junction bases outside the gene matches: 3. This CDR3 spans 14 amino acids. The CDR3 is CASSPSGDSYEQYF. CDR3 sequence (DNA): TGTGCCAGTAGCCCTAGCGGGGACTCCTACGAGCAGTACTTC. The whole variable domain, filled in from reference TRBV19 and TRBJ2-7, reads DGGITQSPKYLFRKEGQNVTLSCEQNLNHDAMYWYRQDPGQGLRLIYYSQIVNDFQKGDIAEGYSVSREKKESFPLTVTSAQKNPTAFYLCASSPSGDSYEQYFGPGTRLTVT.

As DNA, the CDR3 is TGTGCCAGCAGCCCGCGCATAGGGGAGGGGGGGACAGATACGCAGTATTTT. Translated, it gives CASSPRIGEGGTDTQYF. The chain links TRBV5-4 to TRBJ2-3; tentative D call: TRBD2 (7 bases). V lost 4 bases and J lost 3, with 21 bases in between. Germline V gene lookup returns CDR1 SGHNT and CDR2 YYREEE (reference sequence). The CDR3 consists of 17 residues.

The chain employs TRBV2 and TRBJ2-1; 9 bases align to TRBD2. The V gene's germline CDR1 is SNHLY and CDR2 FYNNEI. The CDR3 length is 15 residues. Trimming took 10 bases from V and 3 from J; bases not matched to a gene: 10. The CDR3 coding sequence is TGTGCCACCGTAGCGGGAGACCCAAACTACAATGAGCAGTTCTTC. It translates to CATVAGDPNYNEQFF.

The genes are TRBV5-1 and TRBJ2-7, with 9 positions matching TRBD1. Germline V gives CDR1 SGHRS, CDR2 YFSETQ. The CDR3 runs 15 residues. V lost 7 bases to trimming and J lost 3 bases; unmatched junction nucleotides: 11. The CDR3 coding sequence is TGCGCCAGCTCCCGCTCCGTGGGACAGGGCTACGAGCAGTACTTC. Translating gives CASSRSVGQGYEQYF.

This clone was recorded once. The chain recombines TRBV12-5 with TRBJ2-7, with TRBD2 identical over 9 bases. The CDR3 runs 17 residues. Germline values: CDR1 LGHNT, CDR2 FRNRAP. The junction had 15 bases not matched to a gene; V was cut back by 6 bases and J by 3 bases. The CDR3 protein is CASGPLPWTSVYYEQYF. Here the CDR3 DNA reads TGTGCTAGTGGCCCCTTACCATGGACTAGCGTGTACTACGAGCAGTACTTC.

The CDR3 region has the DNA TGTGCCAGCAGTCCCCCAGACAGGGTGATGTCCTACGAGCAGTACTTC. Translating gives CASSPPDRVMSYEQYF. The chain employs TRBV28 and TRBJ2-7, with 7 bases identical to TRBD1. The CDR3 is made up of 16 amino acids. The germline V gene has CDR1 MDHEN and CDR2 SYDVKM. V lost 5 bases to trimming and J lost 1 base; unmatched junction nucleotides: 11.

The V and J genes are TRBV6-2 or TRBV6-3 and TRBJ2-1; 8 bases map to TRBD2. Germline V gene lookup returns CDR1 MNHEY and CDR2 SVGEGT. After removal of 6 bases from V and 7 bases from J, the junction contained 8 bases not matched to a gene. The CDR3 covers 14 residues. The CDR3 loop is CASSGTRTSNEQFF. The CDR3 DNA reads as TGTGCCAGCAGCGGGACTAGAACCTCTAATGAGCAGTTCTTC.

The gene calls are TRBV24-1 and TRBJ1-3; D is uncertain. Germline CDR1 KGHDR, CDR2 SFDVKD. V lost 7 bases to trimming and J lost 3 bases, with 3 bases between them. The CDR3 runs 11 residues. The CDR3 region has the DNA TGTGCCACCAGCGGTGGAAACACCATATATTTT. As protein: CATSGGNTIYF.

The rearrangement uses TRBV2 and TRBJ2-3, with TRBD2 as a possible D gene (6 bases). From germline, CDR1 is SNHLY and CDR2 FYNNEI. Trimming stripped 7 bases from V and 0 bases from J, with 14 bases between. The CDR3 contains 15 residues. The CDR3 DNA reads as TGTGCCAGCATACGGACCGGGACTAGCACAGATACGCAGTATTTT. Protein sequence: CASIRTGTSTDTQYF.

The gene calls are TRBV6-5 and TRBJ1-4, with a possible D match to TRBD1 (6 bases). This CDR3 has 15 amino acids. Trimming left V 5 bases short and J 2 bases short, with 12 bases between. In germline, CDR1 is MNHEY, CDR2 SVGAGI. Here the CDR3 DNA reads TGTGCCAGCAGTCGCTCAGGGGCCACTAATGAAAAACTGTTTTTT. The encoded protein is CASSRSGATNEKLFF.

CDR3 nucleotide sequence: TGTGCCAGCAGTGTCGCGGGAGTAGCCAAAAACATTCAGTACTTC. Translated, it gives CASSVAGVAKNIQYF. The gene calls are TRBV25-1 and TRBJ2-4, with TRBD2 identical over 7 bases. The CDR3 contains 15 residues. V shed 4 bases and J 0 bases; nucleotides not matched to a gene: 3. CDR1 MGHDK and CDR2 SYGVNS come from the germline V gene.

V is TRBV19 and J is TRBJ1-3; 7 bases are shared with TRBD1. V was clipped by 6 bases and J by 2 bases; unmatched bases: 7. The length of the CDR3 is 15 residues. In germline, CDR1 is LNHDA, CDR2 SQIVND (reference sequence). CDR3 sequence reads: CASRSQGYAGNTIYF. The DNA for the CDR3 is TGTGCCAGTAGGTCACAGGGGTATGCTGGAAACACCATATATTTT.

The V and J genes are TRBV3-1 (or the pseudogene TRBV3-2) and TRBJ2-1; D unresolved. Germline V lookup: CDR1 LGHDT, CDR2 YNNKEL (reference sequence). The CDR3 is 14 residues long. The V gene lost 1 base and the J gene lost 5 bases, with 9 bases spanning the gap. CDR3 protein: CASSQGPRNNEQFF. The CDR3 DNA is TGTGCCAGCAGCCAAGGGCCCAGGAACAATGAGCAGTTCTTC.

This chain uses TRBV2 with TRBJ2-7, with 9 bases lining up with TRBD1. The junction had 8 bases not matched to a gene; V was cut back by 6 bases and J by 2 bases. Germline loops: CDR1 SNHLY, CDR2 FYNNEI. This CDR3 comprises 15 residues. For the CDR3, the DNA is TGTGCCAGCAGAGAAAGGGGACAGGGCACCTACGAGCAGTACTTC. Protein product: CASRERGQGTYEQYF.

This chain links TRBV27 with TRBJ1-1; TRBD1 aligns across 7 bases. The CDR3 is 17 residues long. The germline CDR1 and CDR2 sequences are MNHEY and SMNVEV (reference sequence). V was pared by 5 bases and J by 5 bases, with 17 bases of the junction left unmatched. As DNA, the CDR3 is TGTGCCAGCAGTACCGGGACAGCCTACGAGGCGGGAACTGAAGCTTTCTTT. Translating it yields CASSTGTAYEAGTEAFF.

The chain has TRBV5-4 and TRBJ1-2; D remains unclear. CDR3 length: 13 amino acids. V shed 2 bases and J shed 0 bases, with 5 bases lying between them. CDR1 is SGHNT, CDR2 YYREEE, per germline (reference sequence). In DNA, the CDR3 is TGTGCCAGCAGCTTCAGAACTAACTATGGCTACACCTTC. It yields the protein CASSFRTNYGYTF.

This clone was recorded once. V is TRBV7-2 and J is TRBJ2-3; 7 bases agree with TRBD2. CDR3 length equals 13 residues. The trim removed 8 bases at V and 6 bases at J, leaving 8 bases unmatched. Germline V gene sequence: CDR1 SGHTA, CDR2 FQGNSA. The CDR3 sequence: CASEAGDRDTQYF. The CDR3 DNA reads TGTGCCAGCGAGGCGGGAGATCGGGATACGCAGTATTTT.

This clone has a single count. The CDR3 DNA follows: TGTGCCAGCAGTTTAGGTACCAGCGAGCAGTACTTC. It codes for CASSLGTSEQYF. V is TRBV28 and J is TRBJ2-7; the D is unclear. Trimming took off 2 bases at V and 6 bases at J, with 8 bases between the two ends. CDR1 and CDR2 (germline): MDHEN, SYDVKM. This CDR3 is built from 12 residues. Full variable domain (rest looked up from reference TRBV28 and TRBJ2-7): DVKVTQSSRYLVKRTGEKVFLECVQDMDHENMFWYRQDPGLGLRLIYFSYDVKMKEKGDIPEGYSVSREKKERFSLILESASTNQTSMYLCASSLGTSEQYFGPGTRLTVT.

This chain uses TRBV6-5 with TRBJ2-1; 16 bases match TRBD2. There are 16 residues in the CDR3. V lost 1 base and J lost 8; bases outside the gene matches: 2. Germline-derived CDR1 and CDR2 are MNHEY and SVGAGI. Here the CDR3 reads CASSYLGTSGRDEQFF. The DNA of the CDR3 is TGTGCCAGCAGTTACTTGGGGACTAGCGGGAGGGATGAGCAGTTCTTC.

The chain recombines TRBV7-3 with TRBJ2-4; 8 bases are a match to TRBD1. Losses at the gene ends were 5 bases for V and 6 bases for J; bases not matched to a gene: 6. Germline CDR1 is SGHTA and CDR2 is FQGTGA. The CDR3 length is 14 residues. DNA of the CDR3: TGTGCCAGCAGCCCAACAGGGGGAGCAAACATTCAGTACTTC. Its translation is CASSPTGGANIQYF.

The chain has TRBV28 and TRBJ2-5, with 11 bases aligning to TRBD2. The CDR3 sequence is 17 residues long. Per germline, CDR1 MDHEN and CDR2 SYDVKM. V shed 4 bases, J shed 6 bases, and the junction held 13 bases outside the gene matches. In DNA form, the CDR3 reads TGTGCCAGCAGTTCCCATTCCCCGACTAGCGGGATGCAGACCCAGTACTTC. Translating gives CASSSHSPTSGMQTQYF.

V gene TRBV4-2 combines with J gene TRBJ2-7, with 10 nucleotides matching TRBD2. The ends lost 4 bases at V and 3 bases at J; junction bases unmatched: 6. This CDR3 region has 15 residues. Germline assignment: CDR1 LGHNA and CDR2 YNFKEQ. The CDR3 sequence: CASSRSGRGYYEQYF. For the CDR3, the DNA is TGTGCCAGCAGCCGAAGCGGGAGGGGGTACTACGAGCAGTACTTC.

The chain carries TRBV11-2 and TRBJ2-3; 16 positions match TRBD2. V trimming: 5 bases; J trimming: 4 bases; junction bases outside the gene matches: 12. In germline, CDR1 is SGHAT, CDR2 FQNNGV. This CDR3 comprises 19 residues. The CDR3 coding sequence is TGTGCCAGCAGCCCATGGGGACTAGCGGGAGGGGTTTCGCCAGATACGCAGTATTTT. This encodes CASSPWGLAGGVSPDTQYF.

The chain recombines TRBV5-4 with TRBJ2-2, with TRBD1 matching 11 bases. V lost 3 bases, J lost 8 bases, and 6 bases stayed unmatched. Looked up from germline, CDR1 is SGHNT and CDR2 is YYREEE (reference sequence). CDR3 length equals 15 residues. CDR3 sequence reads: CASSSRTGGLGELFF. As DNA, the CDR3 is TGTGCCAGCAGCTCGAGGACAGGGGGCCTGGGGGAGCTGTTTTTT. Using reference TRBV5-4 and TRBJ2-2 for the parts outside the CDR3, the full variable domain is ETGVTQSPTHLIKTRGQQVTLRCSSQSGHNTVSWYQQALGQGPQFIFQYYREEENGRGNFPPRFSGLQFPNYSSELNVNALELDDSALYLCASSSRTGGLGELFFGEGSRLTVL.